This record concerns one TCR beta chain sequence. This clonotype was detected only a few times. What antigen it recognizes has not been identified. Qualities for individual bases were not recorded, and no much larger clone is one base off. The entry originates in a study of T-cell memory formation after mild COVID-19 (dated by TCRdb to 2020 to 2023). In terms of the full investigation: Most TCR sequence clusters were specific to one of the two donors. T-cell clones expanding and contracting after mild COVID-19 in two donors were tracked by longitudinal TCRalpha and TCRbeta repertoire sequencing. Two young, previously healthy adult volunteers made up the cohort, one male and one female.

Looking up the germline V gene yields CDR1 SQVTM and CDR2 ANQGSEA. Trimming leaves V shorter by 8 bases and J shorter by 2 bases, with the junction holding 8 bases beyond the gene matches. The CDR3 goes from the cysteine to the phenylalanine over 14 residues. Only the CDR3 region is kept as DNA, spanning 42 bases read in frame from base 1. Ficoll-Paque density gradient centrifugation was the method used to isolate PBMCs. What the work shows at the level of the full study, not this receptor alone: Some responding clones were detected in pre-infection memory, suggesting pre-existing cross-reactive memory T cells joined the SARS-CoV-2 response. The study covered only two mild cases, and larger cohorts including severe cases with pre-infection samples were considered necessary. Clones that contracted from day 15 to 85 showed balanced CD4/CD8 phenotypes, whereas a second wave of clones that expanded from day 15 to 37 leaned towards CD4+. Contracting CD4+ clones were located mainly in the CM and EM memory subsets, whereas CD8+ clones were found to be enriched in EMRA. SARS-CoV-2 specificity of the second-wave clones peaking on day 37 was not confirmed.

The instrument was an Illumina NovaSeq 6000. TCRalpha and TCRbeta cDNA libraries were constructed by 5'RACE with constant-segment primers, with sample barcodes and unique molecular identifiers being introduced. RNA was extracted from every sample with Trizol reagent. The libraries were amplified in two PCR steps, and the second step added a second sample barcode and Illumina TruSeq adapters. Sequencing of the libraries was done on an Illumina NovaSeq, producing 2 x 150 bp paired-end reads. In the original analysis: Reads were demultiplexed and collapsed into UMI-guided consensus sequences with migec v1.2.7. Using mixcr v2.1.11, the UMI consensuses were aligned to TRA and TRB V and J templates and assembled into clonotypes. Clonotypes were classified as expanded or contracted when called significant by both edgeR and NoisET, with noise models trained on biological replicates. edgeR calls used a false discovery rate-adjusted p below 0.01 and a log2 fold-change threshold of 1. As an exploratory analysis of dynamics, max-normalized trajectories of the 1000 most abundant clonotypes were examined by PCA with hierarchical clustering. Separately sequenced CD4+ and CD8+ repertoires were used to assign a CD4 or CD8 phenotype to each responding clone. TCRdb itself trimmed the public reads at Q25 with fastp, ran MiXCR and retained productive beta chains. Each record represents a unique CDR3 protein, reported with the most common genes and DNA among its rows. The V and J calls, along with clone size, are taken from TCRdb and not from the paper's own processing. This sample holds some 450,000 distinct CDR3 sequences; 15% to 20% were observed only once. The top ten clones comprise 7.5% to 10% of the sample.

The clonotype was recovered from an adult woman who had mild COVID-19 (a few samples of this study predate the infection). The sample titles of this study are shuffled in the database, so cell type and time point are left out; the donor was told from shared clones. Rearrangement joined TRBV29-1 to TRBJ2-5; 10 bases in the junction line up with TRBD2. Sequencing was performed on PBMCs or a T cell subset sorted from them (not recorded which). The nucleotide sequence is TGCAGCCTAGTGACTAGCGGGCTTCAAGAGACCCAGTACTTC. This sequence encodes CSLVTSGLQETQYF.